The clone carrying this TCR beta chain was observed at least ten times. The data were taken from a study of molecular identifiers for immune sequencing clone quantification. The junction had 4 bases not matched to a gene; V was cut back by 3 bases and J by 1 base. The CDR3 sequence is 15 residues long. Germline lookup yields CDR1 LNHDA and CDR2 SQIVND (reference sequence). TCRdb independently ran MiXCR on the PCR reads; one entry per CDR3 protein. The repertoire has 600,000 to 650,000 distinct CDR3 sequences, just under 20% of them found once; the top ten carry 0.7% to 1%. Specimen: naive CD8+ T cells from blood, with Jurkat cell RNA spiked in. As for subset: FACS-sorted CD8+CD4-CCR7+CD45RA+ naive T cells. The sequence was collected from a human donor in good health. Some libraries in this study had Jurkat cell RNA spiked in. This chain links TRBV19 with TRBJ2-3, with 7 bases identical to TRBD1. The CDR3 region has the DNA TGTGCCAGTAGTATCACCGGGACAGGCACAGATACGCAGTATTTT. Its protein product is CASSITGTGTDTQYF.